This TCR beta chain stems from a study of blood T cell repertoires in COVID-19. In the study overall: The United States, Italy and Spain were the sources of the acute and convalescent COVID-19 samples. PBMCs, B-cell-depleted T cells, or T cells were the source of the cDNA or gDNA that made up the material.

In the study's own analysis: Reference gene primer amplification gave nucleated cell count estimates. Assay used: immunoSEQ multiplex PCR; TCRdb lists only in-frame clones, some missing. V and J calls and clone size are copied from that table; D and trimming were computed from the DNA. This table holds around 150,000 clones, approximately 91% found once. With 4 bases removed from V and 2 bases from J, the gap between germline ends came to 9 bases. Per germline, CDR1 MNHEY and CDR2 SMNVEV (reference sequence). There are 13 residues in the CDR3. This chain uses TRBV27 with TRBJ2-7; unclear D gene. This clonotype was sampled from a man in his fifties with active or convalescent COVID-19. The sample was peripheral blood. The CDR3 loop is CASSYGSAYEQYF. The CDR3, as DNA: TGTGCCAGCAGTTATGGCAGCGCCTACGAGCAGTACTTC.